The present entry profiles one T cell receptor beta chain with its context. Antigen: not known. The method was immunoSEQ multiplex PCR; TCRdb's version includes in-frame clones alone and lacks a portion of them. The table records hundreds of thousands of clones, roughly nine tenths of them present only once. CDR1 and CDR2 from the germline V gene are MNHEY and SMNVEV (reference sequence). The CDR3 length is 14 residues. Trimming took 7 bases from V and 12 from J; bases not matched to a gene: 13. Treatment here: 19 received Ad26.COV2.S at low or high dose, single or two shots; roughly five received placebo; per-sample allocation not given. At day 63 after the first vaccine or placebo injection, samples were drawn. This sample is part of a study of Ad26.COV2.S vaccination and SARS-CoV-2 variants. On the study more broadly: Donor had been placed in the Ad26.COV2.S arm of the COV1001 trial. The vaccine Ad26.COV2.S was put into the muscle once, or twice with 56 days between.

The study, taken as a whole, reports: Breadth measured for non-spike TCRs was similar across vaccine and placebo recipients. Researchers cautioned that TCR breadth and depth analyses may have underestimated total T cell responses.

The sample consisted of peripheral blood, taken in a trial of Ad26.COV2.S vaccine versus placebo. The V and J genes are TRBV27 and TRBJ2-1; 9 bases line up with TRBD1. The clonotype originates from a person between 18 and 60 years old who received the Ad26.COV2.S COVID-19 vaccine or a placebo. CDR3 sequence (DNA): TGTGCCAGCACTCGGACAGGGGCCTTGGGCGGGCAGTTCTTC. Residues: CASTRTGALGGQFF.